The 11 T cell receptor beta chains listed next were all sequenced from one sample in a study of T cells expressing NK-cell markers. For each CDR3 protein, TCRdb gives one entry from its re-call of the 5' RACE reads, without DNA. This repertoire includes 350,000 to 450,000 distinct CDR3 sequences. Input material: blood T cells: a sorted CD56 or NKG2C T cell subset, CD4+ or CD8+ T cells, or bulk PBMC T cells (not recorded which). The source of these receptors is a man aged 18-69 years in good health.

The rearrangement links TRBV20-1 to TRBJ2-7; TCRdb reports TRBD2, a call that lacks DNA to check it against. Germline V CDR1 and CDR2: DFQATT, SNEGSKA (reference sequence). The length of the CDR3 is 15 residues. The CDR3 loop is CSATMSSGATHEQYF.

This sequence joins TRBV2 and TRBJ2-6. Germline CDR1 reads SNHLY; CDR2 reads FYNNEI. This CDR3 is built from 14 residues. The CDR3 reads CAKDRASGANVLTF.

CDR3 sequence reads: CASSLGQGSAGNTIYF. The chain carries TRBV7-9 and TRBJ1-3. The CDR3 totals 16 residues. CDR1 is SEHNR, CDR2 FQNEAQ, per germline (reference sequence).

V gene TRBV6-1 combines with J gene TRBJ1-4. This CDR3 spans 15 amino acids. Germline V gives CDR1 MNHNS, CDR2 SASEGT. This CDR3 is CASSGESWANEKLFF.

The gene calls are TRBV15 and TRBJ1-4. Germline loops: CDR1 LNHNV, CDR2 YYDKDF (reference sequence). This CDR3 is built from 15 residues. CDR3 loop: CATSRAVGTNEKLFF. The entire variable domain, with the rest obtained from reference TRBV15 and TRBJ1-4, is as follows: DAMVIQNPRYQVTQFGKPVTLSCSQTLNHNVMYWYQQKSSQAPKLLFHYYDKDFNNEADTPDNFQSRRPNTSFCFLDIRSPGLGDTAMYLCATSRAVGTNEKLFFGSGTQLSVL.

The genes are TRBV7-9 and TRBJ2-1; TCRdb returns TRBD1, unconfirmable since there is no DNA. Germline lookup yields CDR1 SEHNR and CDR2 FQNEAQ (reference sequence). The CDR3 extends over 14 amino acids. The chain's CDR3 is CASSLGSEGSGEFF.

The V call is TRBV5-1, the J call TRBJ2-6. CDR1 is SGHRS and CDR2 is YFSETQ in the germline V gene. CDR3 length: 18 residues. CDR3 loop: CASSLAGVRISGANVLTF.

The chain uses TRBV20-1 and TRBJ2-1; the TCRdb call, TRBD1, lacks DNA for checking. The CDR3 consists of 12 residues. Germline V gene lookup returns CDR1 DFQATT and CDR2 SNEGSKA (reference sequence). This CDR3 reads CSASLQANEQFF.

The rearrangement joins TRBV3-1 to TRBJ1-5. The CDR3 spans 14 residues. Per the germline V gene, CDR1 is LGHDT and CDR2 is YNNKEL (reference sequence). The CDR3 region is CASSQGLGTQPQHF.

This rearrangement joins TRBV6-2 or TRBV6-3 to TRBJ1-1. This CDR3 region has 12 residues. Germline CDR1 and CDR2: MNHEY and SVGEGT. Here the CDR3 reads CASKKGNTEAFF.

This chain connects TRBV3-1 to TRBJ2-7. The CDR3 has 21 amino acids. The V gene's germline CDR1 is LGHDT and CDR2 YNNKEL (reference sequence). The CDR3 loop reads CASSQDRLGSHSDGRAYEQYF.